The rows below give T cell receptor beta chains drawn from one sample of a study of PD-1 blockade in classical Hodgkin lymphoma. TCRdb's copy holds only in-frame clones and misses some; the assay was immunoSEQ multiplex PCR. The sample consists of 46,000 or so clones, 88% of them appearing once. Sequenced here: peripheral blood mononuclear cells (PBMCs), sampled at baseline. Source of these receptors: a human donor with classical Hodgkin lymphoma. The CDR3 runs from the conserved cysteine through the conserved F or W. The D gene is left open where the match is weak. Clone sizes are given selectively: once, few, many, or a class where the clone is expanded.

d_call | j_call | clone_size | v_call | cdr3_aa | cdr3_nt
. | TRBJ2-1 | . | TRBV5-6 | CASNPGSYNEQFF | TGTGCCAGCAATCCGGGATCCTACAATGAGCAGTTCTTC
. | TRBJ1-2 | few | TRBV19 | CASSRGGDYGYTF | TGTGCCAGTAGTAGAGGTGGAGACTATGGCTACACCTTC
. | TRBJ1-2 | once | TRBV5-1 | CASSLAGGDGYTF | TGCGCCAGCAGCTTGGCCGGGGGGGATGGCTACACCTTC
. | TRBJ1-2 | few | TRBV10-3 | CAITGVGGYTF | TGTGCCATCACCGGGGTCGGTGGCTACACCTTC
. | TRBJ1-4 | once | TRBV7-6 | CASSLQGGNEKLFF | TGTGCCAGCAGCTTGCAGGGCGGAAATGAAAAACTGTTTTTT
TRBD1 | TRBJ1-2 | once | TRBV29-1 | CSVEGGGQGRGYTF | TGCAGCGTTGAAGGGGGGGGACAGGGTCGCGGCTACACCTTC
. | TRBJ2-3 | . | TRBV27 | CASLGGNTDTQYF | TGTGCCAGCCTTGGGGGCAACACAGATACGCAGTATTTT
. | TRBJ1-2 | . | TRBV7-9 | CASSLADTGSNGYTF | TGTGCCAGCAGCTTAGCGGACACAGGATCTAATGGCTACACCTTC
TRBD1 | TRBJ2-6 | . | TRBV7-2 | CAIKPPGQGFFGANVLTF | TGTGCCATCAAGCCCCCGGGACAGGGGTTTTTTGGGGCCAACGTCCTGACTTTC
TRBD1 | TRBJ1-6 | . | TRBV9 | CASSVEGQGWSPLHF | TGTGCCAGCAGCGTAGAGGGACAGGGCTGGTCACCCCTCCACTTT
. | TRBJ1-5 | . | TRBV19 | CASSILKISNQPQHF | TGTGCCAGTAGTATATTGAAGATCAGCAATCAGCCCCAGCATTTT
. | TRBJ2-7 | . | TRBV9 | CASSPRGSGEQYF | TGTGCCAGCAGCCCCAGGGGCTCGGGCGAGCAGTACTTC
TRBD2 | TRBJ2-1 | . | TRBV6-1 | CASHTSGVINEQFF | TGTGCCAGCCACACTAGCGGGGTTATAAATGAGCAGTTCTTC
TRBD2 | TRBJ2-7 | . | TRBV28 | CASRSWAGGNSYEQYF | TGTGCCAGCAGATCTTGGGCGGGGGGAAACTCCTACGAGCAGTACTTC
. | TRBJ2-7 | . | TRBV4-1 | CASSQDEGTYEQYF | TGCGCCAGCAGCCAAGATGAGGGGACCTACGAGCAGTACTTC
. | TRBJ2-7 | . | TRBV5-1 | CASSLRGQFEQYF | TGCGCCAGCAGTTTGCGGGGACAGTTCGAGCAGTACTTC
. | TRBJ1-1 | . | TRBV9 | CASSSWANTEAFF | TGTGCCAGCAGCTCCTGGGCGAACACTGAAGCTTTCTTT
. | TRBJ2-7 | . | TRBV20-1 | CSASGYEQYF | TGCAGTGCTTCAGGGTACGAGCAGTACTTC
. | TRBJ2-7 | . | TRBV19 | CASSSVRTATPREQYF | TGTGCCAGTAGTTCAGTTCGGACAGCAACCCCGAGGGAGCAGTACTTC
TRBD2 | TRBJ2-1 | . | TRBV6-5 | CASAGGPNEQFF | TGTGCCAGCGCGGGGGGGCCAAATGAGCAGTTCTTC
. | TRBJ1-5 | . | TRBV6-1 | CASSSPHTSNQPQHF | TGTGCCAGCAGCTCCCCACACACGAGCAATCAGCCCCAGCATTTT
TRBD2 | TRBJ2-7 | once | TRBV7-9 | CASSSNSGGFFYEQYF | TGTGCCAGCAGCTCCAATAGCGGGGGTTTTTTCTACGAGCAGTACTTC
TRBD2 | TRBJ2-1 | . | TRBV2 | CASRPPTSGGHEQFF | TGTGCCAGCAGGCCCCCGACTAGCGGGGGCCATGAGCAGTTCTTC
TRBD1 | TRBJ1-1 | . | TRBV18 | CASSPRQGEGTEAFF | TGTGCCAGCTCACCACGGCAGGGGGAGGGCACTGAAGCTTTCTTT
TRBD2 | TRBJ2-2 | . | TRBV4-1 | CASSQVQRGGRYTGELFF | TGCGCCAGCAGCCAAGTTCAGCGGGGGGGCCGGTACACCGGGGAGCTGTTTTTT
. | TRBJ2-3 | . | TRBV29-1 | CSVEVRNTDTQYF | TGCAGCGTTGAAGTCAGGAACACAGATACGCAGTATTTT
. | TRBJ1-2 | . | TRBV2 | CASSDRRGPGYGYTF | TGTGCCAGCAGTGACCGGCGGGGCCCTGGGTATGGCTACACCTTC
. | TRBJ1-2 | . | TRBV6-1 | CASSKTGWYGYTF | TGTGCCAGCAGTAAAACAGGGTGGTATGGCTACACCTTC
. | TRBJ1-1 | . | TRBV28 | CASSLLGGTEAFF | TGTGCCAGCTCCCTTTTGGGGGGCACTGAAGCTTTCTTT
TRBD1 | TRBJ1-4 | . | TRBV6-1 | CASRAGTGGGKLFF | TGTGCCAGCAGAGCCGGGACAGGGGGGGGAAAACTGTTTTTT
TRBD1 | TRBJ2-7 | . | TRBV2 | CASRQGQISYEQYF | TGTGCCAGCAGGCAGGGACAGATCTCCTACGAGCAGTACTTC
. | TRBJ2-1 | . | TRBV7-2 | CASSLATWSYNEQFF | TGTGCCAGCAGCTTAGCTACCTGGTCCTACAATGAGCAGTTCTTC
. | TRBJ2-7 | once | TRBV9 | CASSVGGVGEQYF | TGTGCCAGCAGCGTAGGGGGAGTGGGCGAGCAGTACTTC
. | TRBJ1-1 | . | TRBV18 | CASSPRRRGANLNTEAFF | TGTGCCAGCTCACCCCGCAGGAGGGGGGCCAACTTGAACACTGAAGCTTTCTTT
. | TRBJ2-3 | . | TRBV23-1 | CASSSPRARGRTDTQYF | TGCGCCAGCAGTTCCCCTCGGGCTCGTGGCCGCACAGATACGCAGTATTTT
. | TRBJ1-5 | . | TRBV18 | CASSPGTHSNQPQHF | TGTGCCAGCTCTCCCGGGACGCATAGCAATCAGCCCCAGCATTTT
. | TRBJ2-2 | . | TRBV11-2 | CASSLAPTFTGELFF | TGTGCCAGCAGCTTAGCCCCTACATTCACCGGGGAGCTGTTTTTT
. | TRBJ1-1 | once | TRBV5-1 | CASSLRSQTAEAFF | TGCGCCAGCAGCTTGAGGAGCCAGACCGCCGAAGCTTTCTTT
TRBD1 | TRBJ1-1 | large | TRBV7-8 | CASSLGTGMNTEAFF | TGTGCCAGCAGCTTAGGGACAGGGATGAACACTGAAGCTTTCTTT
TRBD2 | TRBJ2-3 | . | TRBV4-3 | CASSQDRGAGVTDTQYF | TGCGCCAGCAGCCAAGATCGGGGAGCGGGGGTCACAGATACGCAGTATTTT
TRBD2 | TRBJ2-1 | . | TRBV2 | CATEREIDNEQFF | TGTGCCACCGAGCGGGAGATAGACAATGAGCAGTTCTTC
. | TRBJ1-2 | . | TRBV4-2 | CASSQESGAVYGYTF | TGTGCCAGCAGCCAAGAGTCAGGGGCGGTCTATGGCTACACCTTC
. | TRBJ1-4 | . | TRBV18 | CASSPSSGASNEKLFF | TGTGCCAGCTCACCATCATCAGGGGCTTCTAATGAAAAACTGTTTTTT
TRBD1 | TRBJ1-1 | few | TRBV28 | CASSLAGTGTAEAFF | TGTGCCAGCAGTTTGGCAGGGACAGGGACGGCTGAAGCTTTCTTT
TRBD1 | TRBJ2-3 | . | TRBV28 | CASRPTDRVGTDTQYF | TGTGCCAGCAGACCGACAGACAGGGTCGGGACAGATACGCAGTATTTT
. | TRBJ2-2 | . | TRBV27 | CASSERRSGELFF | TGTGCCAGCAGCGAGAGGAGGTCCGGGGAGCTGTTTTTT
TRBD1 | TRBJ2-7 | . | TRBV6-6 | CASSNRDRGKYEQYF | TGTGCCAGCAGTAATAGGGACAGGGGAAAATACGAGCAGTACTTC